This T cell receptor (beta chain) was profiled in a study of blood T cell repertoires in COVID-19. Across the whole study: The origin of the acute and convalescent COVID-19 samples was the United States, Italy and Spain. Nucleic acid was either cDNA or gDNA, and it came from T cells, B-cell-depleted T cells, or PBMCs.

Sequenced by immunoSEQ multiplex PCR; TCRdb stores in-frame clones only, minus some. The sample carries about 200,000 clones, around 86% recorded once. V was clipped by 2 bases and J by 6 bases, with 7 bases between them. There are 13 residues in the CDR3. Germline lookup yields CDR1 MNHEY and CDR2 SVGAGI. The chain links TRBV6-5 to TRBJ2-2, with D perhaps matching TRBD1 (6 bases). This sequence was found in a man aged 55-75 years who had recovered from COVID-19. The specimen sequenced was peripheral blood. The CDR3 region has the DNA TGTGCCAGCAGTTACAGACAGGCCGGGGAGCTGTTTTTT. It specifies CASSYRQAGELFF.